The 29 T cell receptor beta chains given below trace back to one sample, sequenced in a study of response to subunit inactivated influenza vaccine (dated by TCRdb to 2016 to 2019). Library generation was performed with RT-PCR. Sequencing was carried out with an Illumina HiSeq 2500. Through fastp at Q25 and MiXCR, TCRdb rebuilt clones from the public reads, retaining in-frame beta chains. Rows merge per CDR3 protein into single entries with the most common DNA and genes. In all, the sample holds about 530,000 distinct CDR3 sequences, and over 10% of those were seen once. Under 15% of the sample goes to the ten largest clones. The meaning of the sample's time point label: 45 days after influenza vaccine administration. The sequencing here drew on PBMCs from blood, taken roughly 46 days after vaccination. The source is a man aged 45 to 65 who received an inactivated influenza vaccine. Donor details come from another sample of the same person, matched by shared clones.

The chain joins TRBV7-9 to TRBJ2-3; D remains unclear. The length of the CDR3 is 11 residues. Germline loops: CDR1 SEHNR, CDR2 FQNEAQ (reference sequence). Trimming left V 4 bases short and J 13 bases short, with 12 bases between. The CDR3 DNA is TGTGCCAGCAGCTCTAGGATCTTAGAGTATTTT. Translated, it gives CASSSRILEYF.

V usage is TRBV9 and J usage is TRBJ2-1; TRBD2 matches 9 bases. The CDR3 is made up of 15 amino acids. Germline CDR1 SGDLS, CDR2 YYNGEE. V lost 1 base to trimming and J lost 8 bases; unmatched junction nucleotides: 7. The CDR3 bases are TGTGCCAGCAGCGTAACGGGGACTAGCACCCATGAGCAGTTCTTC. Protein sequence: CASSVTGTSTHEQFF.

The J gene is TRBJ2-7, the V gene TRBV12-3 or TRBV12-4; no definite D call. The V end lost 2 bases, the J end lost 0 bases, and 5 bases lay between the germline ends. This CDR3 has 13 residues. CDR3 sequence (DNA): TGTGCCAGCAGTTTATCAATCTCCTACGAGCAGTACTTC. This translates into CASSLSISYEQYF.

CDR3 sequence: CASSYGQGAEQPQHF. The CDR3 bases are TGTGCCAGCAGTTATGGACAGGGGGCTGAACAGCCCCAGCATTTT. The genes are TRBV6-5 and TRBJ1-5; TRBD1 aligns across 11 bases. The J segment lost 7 bases and the V segment lost 3 bases, leaving 5 bases of the junction unmatched. The germline V gene has CDR1 MNHEY and CDR2 SVGAGI. The CDR3 has 15 residues.

V is TRBV7-3 and J is TRBJ1-1; D is ambiguous. This CDR3 contains 13 residues. CDR1 is SGHTA and CDR2 is FQGTGA in the germline V gene. The V end was cut by 1 base, the J end by 0 bases, with 3 bases between. The CDR3 DNA reads TGTGCCAGCAGCTTAATCGTGAACACTGAAGCTTTCTTT. Its protein is CASSLIVNTEAFF.

Ten or more counts support this clonotype. The V and J genes are TRBV10-3 and TRBJ2-3; 9 positions agree with TRBD1. This CDR3 region has 14 residues. Germline CDR1 and CDR2: ENHRY and SYGVKD. Trimming removed 4 bases from V and 3 bases from J; junction bases left unmatched: 2. CDR3 in amino acids: CAISGDRGTDTQYF. The CDR3 DNA sequence: TGTGCCATCAGTGGCGACAGGGGGACAGATACGCAGTATTTT.

A few counts support this clonotype. The chain uses TRBV5-1 and TRBJ2-5; D is ambiguous. The CDR3 runs to 13 residues. V was clipped by 2 bases and J by 2 bases, with 7 bases between them. Germline V gene sequence: CDR1 SGHRS, CDR2 YFSETQ. The CDR3: CASSFSLQETQYF. The CDR3 nucleotides read TGCGCCAGCAGCTTTAGTCTTCAAGAGACCCAGTACTTC.

The chain recombines TRBV2 with TRBJ2-7; TRBD1 matches at 8 bases. Germline trimming cut 6 bases from V and 2 bases from J; bases unmatched to any gene: 9. CDR3 size: 15 residues. CDR1 and CDR2 (germline): SNHLY, FYNNEI. CDR3 coding DNA: TGTGCCAGCAGATCGACGGGACAGGTTACCTACGAGCAGTACTTC. This encodes CASRSTGQVTYEQYF.

The chain carries TRBV30 and TRBJ2-1; 10 bases align to TRBD1. Per germline, CDR1 GTSNPN and CDR2 SVGIG (reference sequence). CDR3 length equals 15 residues. The ends lost 1 base at V and 6 bases at J; junction bases unmatched: 6. The CDR3 DNA reads TGTGCCTGGAGTGGACTTTGGGACAGGGGCAATGAGCAGTTCTTC. Translated: CAWSGLWDRGNEQFF.

This clonotype was observed a few times. The chain couples TRBV5-1 to TRBJ2-5; TRBD2 matches at 7 bases. The V segment lost 5 bases and the J segment 0 bases; nucleotides outside the gene matches: 1. Germline values: CDR1 SGHRS, CDR2 YFSETQ. The CDR3 is 13 amino acids. The CDR3, as DNA: TGCGCCAGCAGGGGACTAAACCAAGAGACCCAGTACTTC. Protein product: CASRGLNQETQYF.

This clonotype turned up a few times. V gene TRBV28 combines with J gene TRBJ2-2, with D tentatively TRBD1 (6 bases). CDR1 is MDHEN and CDR2 is SYDVKM in the germline V gene. The CDR3 sequence is 14 residues long. V lost 10 bases to trimming and J lost 2 bases, with 14 bases between them. The CDR3 DNA reads as TGTGCCACTTCCCCGGGACAAAACACCGGGGAGCTGTTTTTT. This encodes CATSPGQNTGELFF. Full variable domain (missing parts from reference TRBV28 and TRBJ2-2): DVKVTQSSRYLVKRTGEKVFLECVQDMDHENMFWYRQDPGLGLRLIYFSYDVKMKEKGDIPEGYSVSREKKERFSLILESASTNQTSMYLCATSPGQNTGELFFGEGSRLTVL.

The chain links TRBV3-1 to TRBJ2-3, with 8 bases matching TRBD2. CDR3 length equals 16 residues. After removal of 2 bases from V and 3 bases from J, the junction contained 7 bases not matched to a gene. CDR1 LGHDT and CDR2 YNNKEL come from the germline V gene (reference sequence). The CDR3 sequence is CASSQLGAGETDTQYF. In nucleotides, the CDR3 is TGTGCCAGCAGCCAATTGGGAGCGGGGGAAACAGATACGCAGTATTTT.

The rearrangement links TRBV12-3 or TRBV12-4 to TRBJ2-2; D not resolved. V lost 6 bases and J lost 1, with 12 bases in between. This CDR3 contains 15 residues. The DNA for the CDR3 is TGTGCCAGCAGCCCGAGCACACAGAACACCGGGGAGCTGTTTTTT. It encodes CASSPSTQNTGELFF.

This clonotype was observed a handful of times. V usage is TRBV5-1 and J usage is TRBJ2-7; tentatively, D is TRBD2 (5 bases). Between the trimmed V and J ends, which lost 0 bases and 5 bases, there was a span of 15 bases. Germline V gene data show CDR1 as SGHRS and CDR2 as YFSETQ. This CDR3 comprises 15 residues. The DNA of the CDR3 is TGCGCCAGCAGCTTGGGAGGGAGTGGGTATGACGAGCAGTACTTC. It yields the protein CASSLGGSGYDEQYF.

This clonotype was observed at least ten times. The chain uses TRBV5-1 and TRBJ2-4; possibly TRBD1 for D (5 bases). This CDR3 region has 14 residues. V lost 3 bases to trimming and J lost 0 bases, with 7 bases between them. Germline V gives CDR1 SGHRS, CDR2 YFSETQ. CDR3 amino acids: CASSSGQAKNIQYF. Here the CDR3 DNA reads TGCGCCAGCAGCTCCGGACAAGCCAAAAACATTCAGTACTTC.

The J gene is TRBJ2-1, the V gene TRBV20-1; no definite D call. Trimming removed 0 bases from V and 5 bases from J, with 14 bases in between. The CDR3 has 15 residues. Germline CDR1 DFQATT, CDR2 SNEGSKA (reference sequence). The CDR3 DNA is TGCAGTGCTAGAGATCTGCGATCATCTGACAATGAGCAGTTCTTC. Its protein is CSARDLRSSDNEQFF.

This clonotype was counted between two and nine times. The rearrangement uses TRBV29-1 and TRBJ2-1, with D perhaps TRBD1 (5 bases). V shed 4 bases and J shed 2 bases, with 15 bases lying between them. The CDR3 extends over 15 amino acids. Germline V CDR1 and CDR2: SQVTM, ANQGSEA. CDR3 nucleotides: TGCAGCGTTGGGGGCGGTCGGCGAACCTACAATGAGCAGTTCTTC. Its translation is CSVGGGRRTYNEQFF.

This clonotype appeared a few times. V is TRBV29-1 and J is TRBJ2-1; D not certain. CDR1 SQVTM and CDR2 ANQGSEA come from the germline V gene. This CDR3 spans 15 amino acids. V was clipped by 4 bases and J by 5 bases, with 18 bases between them. This CDR3 is CSVGDFLKANNEQFF. CDR3 bases: TGCAGCGTTGGAGACTTTCTCAAGGCTAACAATGAGCAGTTCTTC.

Ten or more counts support this clonotype. The chain joins TRBV20-1 to TRBJ2-1; 8 nucleotides agree with TRBD2. This CDR3 comprises 12 residues. V shed 3 bases and J 6 bases; nucleotides not matched to a gene: 1. The germline V gene encodes CDR1 DFQATT and CDR2 SNEGSKA (reference sequence). The CDR3 loop reads CSASAGGNEQFF. The DNA of the CDR3 is TGCAGTGCTAGCGCGGGGGGCAATGAGCAGTTCTTC.

This clonotype appeared many times. The rearrangement joins TRBV7-9 to TRBJ2-7; D call uncertain. CDR3 length: 13 amino acids. Looked up from germline, CDR1 is SEHNR and CDR2 is FQNEAQ (reference sequence). Trimming took off 7 bases at V and 5 bases at J, with 15 bases between the two ends. CDR3 nucleotides: TGTGCCAGCAACCTTTTTACTGGCCACGAGCAGTACTTC. Encoded protein: CASNLFTGHEQYF. Drawing the rest from reference TRBV7-9 and TRBJ2-7, the complete variable domain is DTGVSQNPRHKITKRGQNVTFRCDPISEHNRLYWYRQTLGQGPEFLTYFQNEAQLEKSRLLSDRFSAERPKGSFSTLEIQRTEQGDSAMYLCASNLFTGHEQYFGPGTRLTVT.

This clonotype has more than one count but fewer than ten. The genes are TRBV12-3 or TRBV12-4 and TRBJ1-5; possible D gene TRBD1, 5 bases. Trimming took off 1 base at V and 5 bases at J, with 9 bases between the two ends. This CDR3 is 14 amino acids long. The CDR3 region has the DNA TGTGCCAGCAGTTTAGACAGGACCTATCAGCCCCAGCATTTT. Protein product: CASSLDRTYQPQHF.

There are a few counts of this clonotype. The V gene is TRBV6-5, the J gene TRBJ1-4; D ambiguous. Germline CDR1 MNHEY, CDR2 SVGAGI. Deletions cut 3 bases from V and 3 bases from J, with 8 bases between. The CDR3 totals 14 residues. This CDR3 is CASSYDYSNEKLFF. The CDR3 DNA reads as TGTGCCAGCAGTTATGACTATTCTAATGAAAAACTGTTTTTT.

This clonotype was seen a handful of times. The rearrangement joins TRBV5-1 to TRBJ2-7, with D possibly being TRBD1 or TRBD2 (5 bases each). V was clipped by 0 bases and J by 6 bases, with 13 bases between them. The CDR3 has 14 residues. Germline V gene sequence: CDR1 SGHRS, CDR2 YFSETQ. The CDR3, as DNA: TGCGCCAGCAGCTTGGCAGGGAGTTTAAGCGAGCAGTACTTC. Translated: CASSLAGSLSEQYF.

The chain is built from TRBV20-1 and TRBJ2-3; D may be TRBD2 (6 bases). The CDR3 is 15 amino acids. CDR1 is DFQATT and CDR2 is SNEGSKA in the germline V gene (reference sequence). Trimming removed 0 bases at V and 2 bases at J, with 12 bases between. The CDR3 spells CSARDGGTSTDTQYF. CDR3 DNA sequence: TGCAGTGCTAGAGATGGGGGGACGTCCACAGATACGCAGTATTTT.

This chain joins TRBV9 and TRBJ1-3, with no clear D. The CDR3 extends over 15 amino acids. Trimming removed 0 bases at V and 1 base at J, with 8 bases between. Germline CDR1 is SGDLS and CDR2 is YYNGEE. CDR3: CASSVVPGSGNTIYF. DNA for the CDR3: TGTGCCAGCAGCGTAGTCCCGGGTTCTGGAAACACCATATATTTT.

This clonotype has a handful of counts. The rearrangement joins TRBV5-1 to TRBJ2-7, with 10 bases fitting TRBD1. This CDR3 region has 14 residues. Looked up from germline, CDR1 is SGHRS and CDR2 is YFSETQ. Trimming removed 4 bases from V and 11 bases from J; junction bases left unmatched: 12. CDR3 region: CASSPGTGAFMKYF. As DNA, the CDR3 is TGCGCCAGCAGCCCCGGGACAGGGGCCTTCATGAAGTACTTC.

On this clonotype itself: The germline gene is not matched at one end of the junction; a read error may be the cause. V gene TRBV7-8 combines with J gene TRBJ2-1; the D is unclear. The CDR3 extends over 16 amino acids. Germline V CDR1 and CDR2: SGHVS, FQNEAQ. The CDR3 nucleotides are TGTGCCAGCAACTTACGAGTCCCCGGGTCCTTCAATGAGCAGTTCTTC. This translates into CASNLRVPGSFNEQFF.

The DNA of the CDR3 is TGTGCCAGCAGCTTAACGGCCAACACGCCGTACAATGAGCAGTTCTTC. Translation gives CASSLTANTPYNEQFF. The V gene is TRBV7-3, the J gene TRBJ2-1, with D unresolved. Germline-derived CDR1 and CDR2 are SGHTA and FQGTGA. Trimming left V 0 bases short and J 4 bases short, with 13 bases between. The CDR3 is 16 residues long.

This clonotype was counted ten times or more. DNA of the CDR3: TGTGCCAGCAGCTTCACCACCTCGAAGACCCAGTACTTC. This sequence encodes CASSFTTSKTQYF. V gene TRBV5-6 combines with J gene TRBJ2-5; D gene ambiguous. V lost 2 bases to trimming and J lost 6 bases, with 11 bases between them. This CDR3 region has 13 residues. Germline-derived CDR1 and CDR2 are SGHDT and YYEEEE.